These T cell receptor beta chains were read from a single sample in a study of human T cells and chemical hapten exposure. TCRdb passed the RACE reads through MiXCR, listing each CDR3 protein once. The sample holds around 350,000 distinct CDR3 sequences; 5.5% are singletons and the top ten take approximately 8.2%. The sample was whole blood, taken in connection with sensitization to the hapten diphenylcyclopropenone (DPC). The receptors stem from a woman under 30 with alopecia areata. Some clones in this sample may be carry-over from other donors' samples. The CDR3 runs from the conserved cysteine through the conserved F or W. D genes are given only for firm matches. The size of a clone is reported for some rows only, either as once, few or many, or as a class for expanded clones.

TRBJ2-7	-	TRBV27	few	TGTGCCAGCAGACTGACGCTCGCTCTAACCTACGAGCAGTACTTC	CASRLTLALTYEQYF
TRBJ2-3	-	TRBV5-1	-	TGCGCCAGCAGCTTGGACCAGGGCACGACAGATACGCAGTATTTT	CASSLDQGTTDTQYF
TRBJ1-5	TRBD1	TRBV20-1	many	TGCAGTGCTAGGTCAGGGGGCGAAAATCAGCCCCAGCATTTT	CSARSGGENQPQHF
TRBJ2-7	-	TRBV3-1	many	TGTGCCAGCAGCCAAGAAAACGAGCAGTACTTC	CASSQENEQYF
TRBJ2-3	TRBD2	TRBV5-6	-	TGTGCCAGCAGCCAGCCTAGCGGGCTAGGCACAGATACGCAGTATTTT	CASSQPSGLGTDTQYF
TRBJ1-1	TRBD1	TRBV12-3/TRBV12-4	few	TGTGCCAGCAGTGTTCCGCCATCGGGACAGATGAACACTGAAGCTTTCTTT	CASSVPPSGQMNTEAFF
TRBJ2-3	TRBD2	TRBV6-5	-	TGTGCCAGCAGTTACTCGACCCCGGGACTAGCGGGGGGGACTTTGAATACGCAGTATTTT	CASSYSTPGLAGGTLNTQYF
TRBJ1-1	-	TRBV15	few	TGTGCCACCAGCAGAGTACCCGCGGACACTGAAGCTTTCTTT	CATSRVPADTEAFF
TRBJ1-2	TRBD1	TRBV4-1	many	TGCGCCAGCAGCCAAGATCCCGGACAGGGGGCGTCACATGGCTACACCTTC	CASSQDPGQGASHGYTF
TRBJ1-2	-	TRBV12-3/TRBV12-4	-	TGTGCCAGCAGAGTAGGAGCGCTCAACTATGGCTACACCTTC	CASRVGALNYGYTF
TRBJ1-5	-	TRBV2	few	TGTGCCAGCACTAGTCGGGACATTCATTATCAGCCCCAGCATTTT	CASTSRDIHYQPQHF
TRBJ2-3	-	TRBV3-1	few	TGTGCCTCACAGGGGAGGGGTGCAGATACGCAGTATTTT	CASQGRGADTQYF
TRBJ1-1	-	TRBV7-9	few	TGTGCCAGCAGCTTAAACTTGATGAACACTGAAGCTTTCTTT	CASSLNLMNTEAFF
TRBJ2-3	TRBD2	TRBV6-5	-	TGTGCCACCCTCGGGGAGGGTTCGACGCAGTATTTT	CATLGEGSTQYF
TRBJ2-7	-	TRBV6-2/TRBV6-3	few	TGTGCCAGCAGTTACAGGCTCGAGCAGTACTTC	CASSYRLEQYF
TRBJ1-1	-	TRBV7-9	many	TGTGCCAGCAGCTCTAGGGGTACAGGGCCGGGAACTGAAGCTTTCTTT	CASSSRGTGPGTEAFF
TRBJ2-3	-	TRBV20-1	few	TGCAGTGCTAAAGGGACGGAGGGCACAGATACGCAGTATTTT	CSAKGTEGTDTQYF
TRBJ2-2	TRBD2	TRBV4-3	many	TGCGCCAGCAGCCAAGTCTGGGCGGGGGGAGAACGGGAGCTGTTTTTT	CASSQVWAGGERELFF
TRBJ2-3	-	TRBV24-1	few	TGTGCCACCAGTGACGGAGGGCCAGATACGCAGTATTTT	CATSDGGPDTQYF
TRBJ2-1	-	TRBV7-2	many	TGTGCCAGCAGCTTAACGCTCGGGGGTAATGAGCAGTTCTTC	CASSLTLGGNEQFF
TRBJ1-2	-	TRBV5-6	-	TGTGCCAGCAGCTTGGCGGGGGGTAACTATGGCTACACCTTC	CASSLAGGNYGYTF
TRBJ1-1	TRBD1	TRBV5-1	many	TGCGCCAGCAGCTTGGCGACAGGGACGAACACTGAAGCTTTCTTT	CASSLATGTNTEAFF
TRBJ2-5	-	TRBV7-2	once	TGTGCCAGCAGCTTAGAGGGGCGCAGGGAAGAGACCCAGTACTTC	CASSLEGRREETQYF
TRBJ2-7	TRBD2	TRBV6-2/TRBV6-3	few	TGTGCCAGCAGTACCCCCCGCGGGGGGATAGGAGAGCAGTACTTC	CASSTPRGGIGEQYF
TRBJ2-5	TRBD2	TRBV24-1	few	TGTGCCACCAGTCCAGCGGGGGCCTCGGAGACCCAGTACTTC	CATSPAGASETQYF
TRBJ2-3	-	TRBV12-3/TRBV12-4	few	TGTGCCAGCAGTCCCCCCGACCCTCGAGATACGCAGTATTTT	CASSPPDPRDTQYF
TRBJ2-5	-	TRBV25-1	few	TGTGCCAGCAGTGAAAAGGAGACGGACGGCCTTCAAGAGACCCAGTACTTC	CASSEKETDGLQETQYF
TRBJ2-3	TRBD2	TRBV9	few	TGTGCCAGCAGCGTAGAGGGTAGGGCTAGCGGGGATGATACGCAGTATTTT	CASSVEGRASGDDTQYF
TRBJ2-6	-	TRBV29-1	many	TGCAGCGTTGAGGTGGGGGGCTCAGGGGCCAACGTCCTGACTTTC	CSVEVGGSGANVLTF
TRBJ1-1	-	TRBV20-1	-	TGCAGTGCTAGAAAGGGGCTGGCGCCTGAAGCTTTCTTT	CSARKGLAPEAFF
TRBJ2-5	TRBD1	TRBV6-5	many	TGTGCCAGCAGTATTATATGGGGACAGCACCAAGAGACCCAGTACTTC	CASSIIWGQHQETQYF
TRBJ2-1	-	TRBV10-3	many	TGTGCCATCAGGGCAGGGTTGTCTTACAATGAGCAGTTCTTC	CAIRAGLSYNEQFF
TRBJ1-2	-	TRBV5-4	-	TGTGCCAGCAGCTTGGCTATGGGGCAGGCACCAAACTATGGCTACACCTTC	CASSLAMGQAPNYGYTF
TRBJ1-4	TRBD1	TRBV5-1	-	TGCGCCAGCAGCTCCACAGGGGGTCGGGGCGATGAAAAACTGTTTTTT	CASSSTGGRGDEKLFF
TRBJ2-1	-	TRBV14	-	TGTGCCAGCAGCCAAGTCGGACACGCTACCTACAATGAGCAGTTCTTC	CASSQVGHATYNEQFF
TRBJ2-7	-	TRBV6-5	-	TGTGCCAGCAGCCACAAGCAGGGTGGTAACGAGCAGTACTTC	CASSHKQGGNEQYF
TRBJ2-3	-	TRBV14	-	TGTGCCAGCAGCCTAAGCCGATTTACACTCACAGATACGCAGTATTTT	CASSLSRFTLTDTQYF
TRBJ1-1	-	TRBV10-3	many	TGTGCCACCCAGTACAGGGAAGGGACTGAAGCTTTCTTT	CATQYREGTEAFF
TRBJ2-5	TRBD2	TRBV11-2	few	TGTGCCAGCAGCTTAGGGAGTAGCGGGGGCTTTGGGACCCAGTACTTC	CASSLGSSGGFGTQYF
TRBJ1-4	-	TRBV15	many	TGTGCCACCAGCAGAGTGGGACCGTGGGATGAAAAACTGTTTTTT	CATSRVGPWDEKLFF
TRBJ1-4	-	TRBV7-2	few	TGTGCCAGCAGTTCGACGAGGGCTAATGAAAAACTGTTTTTT	CASSSTRANEKLFF
TRBJ2-3	TRBD2	TRBV6-4	many	TGTGCCAGCAGTGACAAGGCGGGGGGCGCAGATACGCAGTATTTT	CASSDKAGGADTQYF
TRBJ2-7	-	TRBV6-5	many	TGTGCCAGCAGTTGGCGGGGCCGCACCTACGAGCAGTACTTC	CASSWRGRTYEQYF
TRBJ1-4	-	TRBV28	-	TGTGCCAGCAGCATTGTAGGGGAAAAACTGTTTTTT	CASSIVGEKLFF
TRBJ2-7	-	TRBV6-2/TRBV6-3	many	TGTGCCAGCAGTTACGGAGTGTACGAGCAGTACTTC	CASSYGVYEQYF
TRBJ1-1	TRBD1	TRBV6-1	many	TGTGCCAGCAGTACCGAGCCAAACAGGGGTGGAGTAAGGACTGAAGCTTTCTTT	CASSTEPNRGGVRTEAFF
TRBJ1-1	-	TRBV7-2	-	TGTGCCAGCACCAACCGGGAGATTCTCGAAGCTTTCTTT	CASTNREILEAFF
TRBJ2-1	-	TRBV7-9	few	TGTGCCAGCAGCTTTCTAGTGACGGGACTCCTTTACAATGAGCAGTTCTTC	CASSFLVTGLLYNEQFF
TRBJ2-5	TRBD2	TRBV7-8	many	TGTGCCAGCAGCTTCCTCACGGGTAGCGGGCGGCACCAAGAGACCCAGTACTTC	CASSFLTGSGRHQETQYF
TRBJ1-6	-	TRBV18	-	TGTGCCAGCTCACCATCGGGACAAAGAAACTCACCCCTCCACTTT	CASSPSGQRNSPLHF
TRBJ1-1	TRBD1	TRBV9	-	TGTGCCAGCAGCGTGGGGACAGTGAACACTGAAGCTTTCTTT	CASSVGTVNTEAFF
TRBJ2-3	TRBD2	TRBV20-1	few	TGCAGTGCTAATGTTCGGACTAGCGGCACAGATACGCAGTATTTT	CSANVRTSGTDTQYF
TRBJ1-5	-	TRBV4-1	few	TGCGCCAGCAGCCAAGCCAAGTTCGTAGGGCCCCAGCATTTT	CASSQAKFVGPQHF
TRBJ1-5	-	TRBV6-5	many	TGTGCCAGCAGTTACTCCAGCAATCAGCCCCAGCATTTT	CASSYSSNQPQHF
TRBJ2-3	-	TRBV5-4	-	TGTGCCAGCAGCTGGGATGAAGATACGCAGTATTTT	CASSWDEDTQYF
TRBJ2-1	-	TRBV9	few	TGTGCCAGCAGCGTACAGGATGAGCAGTTCTTC	CASSVQDEQFF
TRBJ1-2	-	TRBV20-1	-	TGCAGTGCTAGGGTAACAGGGAAAATCTCGGATGGCTACACCTTC	CSARVTGKISDGYTF
TRBJ2-3	TRBD2	TRBV4-2	few	TGTGCCAGCAGCCAAGAGAAGAGCGGGGGGGCCCCAGATACGCAGTATTTT	CASSQEKSGGAPDTQYF